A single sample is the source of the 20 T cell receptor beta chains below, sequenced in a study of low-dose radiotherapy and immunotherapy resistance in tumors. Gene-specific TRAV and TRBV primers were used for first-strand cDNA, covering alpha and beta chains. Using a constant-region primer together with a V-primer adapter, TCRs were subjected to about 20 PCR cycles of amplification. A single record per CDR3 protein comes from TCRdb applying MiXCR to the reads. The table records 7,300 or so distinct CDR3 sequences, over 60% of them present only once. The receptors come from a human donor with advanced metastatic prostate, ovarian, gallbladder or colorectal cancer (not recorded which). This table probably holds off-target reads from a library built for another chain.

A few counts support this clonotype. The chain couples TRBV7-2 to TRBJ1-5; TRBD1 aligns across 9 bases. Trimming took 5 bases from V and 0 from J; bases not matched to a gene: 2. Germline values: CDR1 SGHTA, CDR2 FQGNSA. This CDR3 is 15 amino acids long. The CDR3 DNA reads TGTGCCAGCAGCAGGGGACAGGGTAGCAATCAGCCCCAGCATTTT. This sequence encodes CASSRGQGSNQPQHF.

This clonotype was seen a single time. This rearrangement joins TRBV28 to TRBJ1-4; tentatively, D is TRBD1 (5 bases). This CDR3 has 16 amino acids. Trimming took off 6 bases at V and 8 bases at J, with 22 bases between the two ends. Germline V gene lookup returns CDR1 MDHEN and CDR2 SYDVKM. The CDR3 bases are TGTGCCAGCAGCTACCCCGCCAGGGTGGGAGGGGAAAAACTGTTTTTT. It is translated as CASSYPARVGGEKLFF.

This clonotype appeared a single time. The CDR3 nucleotides are TGCAGTGCTAGAGGGTCCGGGACAGGGGACAGCGAGCAGTACTTC. The encoded protein is CSARGSGTGDSEQYF. This chain joins TRBV20-1 and TRBJ2-7, with TRBD1 matching over 10 bases. This CDR3 contains 15 residues. V lost 1 base to trimming and J lost 6 bases; unmatched junction nucleotides: 9. The germline V gene has CDR1 DFQATT and CDR2 SNEGSKA (reference sequence).

CDR3 DNA sequence: TGTGCCAGCAGCCCTCGGGGAGCGGGGGACACAGATACGCAGTATTTT. It translates to CASSPRGAGDTDTQYF. The chain uses TRBV11-2 and TRBJ2-3, with TRBD2 identical over 8 bases. CDR1 SGHAT and CDR2 FQNNGV come from the germline V gene. Unmatched junction bases numbered 9, after V lost 5 bases and J lost 2 bases. The CDR3 loop spans 16 amino acids. Using reference TRBV11-2 and TRBJ2-3 for the parts outside the CDR3, the full variable domain is EAGVAQSPRYKIIEKRQSVAFWCNPISGHATLYWYQQILGQGPKLLIQFQNNGVVDDSQLPKDRFSAERLKGVDSTLKIQPAKLEDSAVYLCASSPRGAGDTDTQYFGPGTRLTVL.

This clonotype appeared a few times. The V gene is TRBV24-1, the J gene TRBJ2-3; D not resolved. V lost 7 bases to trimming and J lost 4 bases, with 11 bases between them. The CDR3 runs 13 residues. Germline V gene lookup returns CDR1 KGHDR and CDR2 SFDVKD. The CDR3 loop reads CATRGPGADTQYF. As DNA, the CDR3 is TGTGCCACCAGAGGACCAGGCGCAGATACGCAGTATTTT.

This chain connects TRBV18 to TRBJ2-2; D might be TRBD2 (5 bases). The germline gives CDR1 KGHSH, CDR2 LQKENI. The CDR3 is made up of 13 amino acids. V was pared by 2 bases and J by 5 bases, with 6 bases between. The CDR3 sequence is CASSPEGTGELFF. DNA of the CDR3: TGTGCCAGCTCACCAGAGGGTACCGGGGAGCTGTTTTTT.

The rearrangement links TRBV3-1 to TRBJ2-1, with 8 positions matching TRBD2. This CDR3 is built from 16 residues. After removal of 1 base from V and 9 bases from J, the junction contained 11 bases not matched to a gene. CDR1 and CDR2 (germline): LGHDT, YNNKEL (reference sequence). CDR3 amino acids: CASSQGVSAGGSEQFF. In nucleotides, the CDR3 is TGTGCCAGCAGCCAAGGAGTGTCGGCGGGAGGAAGTGAGCAGTTCTTC.

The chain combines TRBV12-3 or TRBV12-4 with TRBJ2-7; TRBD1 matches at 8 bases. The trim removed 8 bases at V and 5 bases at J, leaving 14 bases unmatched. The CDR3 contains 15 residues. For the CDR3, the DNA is TGTGCCAGCGGACAGGGAAAATCCGGCGTGGACGAGCAGTACTTC. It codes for CASGQGKSGVDEQYF.

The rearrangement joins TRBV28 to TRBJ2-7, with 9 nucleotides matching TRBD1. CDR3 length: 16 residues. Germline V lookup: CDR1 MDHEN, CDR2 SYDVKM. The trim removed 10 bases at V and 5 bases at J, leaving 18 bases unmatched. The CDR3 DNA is TGTGCCACAGGACAGGGGATCTCGTCAAATCCCCACGAGCAGTACTTC. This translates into CATGQGISSNPHEQYF.

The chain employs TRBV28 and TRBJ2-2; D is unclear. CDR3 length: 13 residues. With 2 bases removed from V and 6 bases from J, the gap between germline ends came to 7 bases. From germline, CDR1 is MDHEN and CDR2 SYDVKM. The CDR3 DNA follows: TGTGCCAGCAGTTTAAAGGCATCCGGGGAGCTGTTTTTT. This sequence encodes CASSLKASGELFF.

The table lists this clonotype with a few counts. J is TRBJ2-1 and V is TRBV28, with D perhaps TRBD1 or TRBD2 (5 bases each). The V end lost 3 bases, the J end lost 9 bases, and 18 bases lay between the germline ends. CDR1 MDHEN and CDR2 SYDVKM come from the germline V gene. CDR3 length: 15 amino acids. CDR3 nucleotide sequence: TGTGCCAGCAGTTTGTCTGCCCCAGCTGGGGGTGAGCAGTTCTTC. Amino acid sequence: CASSLSAPAGGEQFF.

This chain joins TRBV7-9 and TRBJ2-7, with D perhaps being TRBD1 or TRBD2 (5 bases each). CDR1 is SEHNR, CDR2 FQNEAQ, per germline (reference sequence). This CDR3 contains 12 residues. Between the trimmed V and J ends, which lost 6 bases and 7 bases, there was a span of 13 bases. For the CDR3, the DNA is TGTGCCAGCAGGGGGGTGGTAAGAGAGCAGTACTTC. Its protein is CASRGVVREQYF.

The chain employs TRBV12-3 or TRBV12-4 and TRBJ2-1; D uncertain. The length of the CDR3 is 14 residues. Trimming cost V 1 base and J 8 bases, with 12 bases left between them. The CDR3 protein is CASSLGFSGYEQFF. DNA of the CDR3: TGTGCCAGCAGTTTAGGTTTTTCGGGCTATGAGCAGTTCTTC.

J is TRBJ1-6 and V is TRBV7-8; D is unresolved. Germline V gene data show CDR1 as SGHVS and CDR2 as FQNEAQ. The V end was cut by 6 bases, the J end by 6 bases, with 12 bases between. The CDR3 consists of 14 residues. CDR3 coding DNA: TGTGCCAGCAGAAACGGAGGAGGTAATTCACCCCTCCACTTT. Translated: CASRNGGGNSPLHF.

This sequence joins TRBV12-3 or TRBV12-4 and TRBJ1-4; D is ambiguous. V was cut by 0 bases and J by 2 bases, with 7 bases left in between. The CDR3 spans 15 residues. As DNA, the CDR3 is TGTGCCAGCAGTTTAGCGCTCAGGACTAATGAAAAACTGTTTTTT. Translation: CASSLALRTNEKLFF.

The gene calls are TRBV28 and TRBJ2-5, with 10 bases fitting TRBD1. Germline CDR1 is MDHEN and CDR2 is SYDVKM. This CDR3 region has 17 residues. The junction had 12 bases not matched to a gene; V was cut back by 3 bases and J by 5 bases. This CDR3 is CASSLPSPGQGSETQYF. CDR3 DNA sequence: TGTGCCAGCAGTTTGCCTAGTCCGGGACAGGGGTCGGAGACCCAGTACTTC.

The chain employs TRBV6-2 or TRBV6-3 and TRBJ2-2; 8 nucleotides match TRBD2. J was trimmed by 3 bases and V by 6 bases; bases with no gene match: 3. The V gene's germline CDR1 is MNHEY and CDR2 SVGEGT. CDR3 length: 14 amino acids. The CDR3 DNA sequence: TGTGCCAGCAGCGGGGGGGCAGACACCGGGGAGCTGTTTTTT. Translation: CASSGGADTGELFF.

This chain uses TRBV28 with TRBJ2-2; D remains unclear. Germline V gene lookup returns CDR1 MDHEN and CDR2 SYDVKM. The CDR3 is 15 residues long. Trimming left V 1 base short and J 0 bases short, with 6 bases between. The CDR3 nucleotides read TGTGCCAGCAGTTTATTCACCACGAACACCGGGGAGCTGTTTTTT. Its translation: CASSLFTTNTGELFF.

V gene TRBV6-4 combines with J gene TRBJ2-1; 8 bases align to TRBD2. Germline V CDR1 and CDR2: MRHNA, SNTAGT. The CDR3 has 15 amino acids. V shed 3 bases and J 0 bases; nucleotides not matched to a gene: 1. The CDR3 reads CASSEREGSYNEQFF. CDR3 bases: TGTGCCAGCAGTGAACGGGAGGGCTCCTACAATGAGCAGTTCTTC.

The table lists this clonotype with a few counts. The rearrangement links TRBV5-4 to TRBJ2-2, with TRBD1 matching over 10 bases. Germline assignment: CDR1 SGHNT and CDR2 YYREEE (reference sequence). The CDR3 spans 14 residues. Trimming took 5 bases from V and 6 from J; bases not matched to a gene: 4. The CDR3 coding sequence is TGTGCCAGCAGATGGGGACAGGGGCCCGGGGAGCTGTTTTTT. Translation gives CASRWGQGPGELFF.